The 31 T cell receptor beta chains in this list originate from one sample, sequenced in a study of T-cell reconstitution after alpha-beta-depleted transplantation in children. The TCRbeta library incorporated unique molecular identifiers. From the PCR reads, TCRdb called clonotypes with MiXCR, one entry per CDR3 protein. The data show about 270,000 distinct CDR3 sequences, 9.9% seen once. The sample was PBMCs from the stem cell graft donor, taken from the stem cell graft. The source of these receptors is a human donor who donated a stem cell graft to a child with SCID.

This clonotype was counted only a few times. The genes are TRBV10-3 and TRBJ1-5; a possible D gene is TRBD1 (6 bases). Looked up from germline, CDR1 is ENHRY and CDR2 is SYGVKD. This CDR3 is built from 13 residues. V dropped 5 bases and J dropped 3 bases, with 8 bases sitting between them. The CDR3 coding sequence is TGTGCCATCAGTTCAGGGGACAATCAGCCCCAGCATTTT. The encoded protein is CAISSGDNQPQHF.

There are a few counts of this clonotype. V gene TRBV7-2 combines with J gene TRBJ2-3; a weak D match, TRBD2 (5 bases). V lost 3 bases, J lost 2 bases, and 9 bases lay in between. CDR3 size: 14 residues. CDR1 SGHTA and CDR2 FQGNSA come from the germline V gene. The CDR3 is CASSLDLPTDTQYF. CDR3 in DNA: TGTGCCAGCAGCTTGGACTTACCCACAGATACGCAGTATTTT.

The rearrangement joins TRBV7-9 to TRBJ2-7; D unclear. The V gene lost 5 bases and the J gene lost 0 bases, with 8 bases spanning the gap. CDR3 size: 13 residues. Germline V lookup: CDR1 SEHNR, CDR2 FQNEAQ (reference sequence). CDR3 DNA: TGTGCCAGCAGCCCGACACCCTCCTACGAGCAGTACTTC. This encodes CASSPTPSYEQYF.

This clonotype was detected many times. V gene TRBV6-2 or TRBV6-3 combines with J gene TRBJ2-1, with a possible D match to TRBD2 (6 bases). Trimming left V 2 bases short and J 4 bases short, with 9 bases between. CDR3 length: 14 residues. The germline CDR1 and CDR2 sequences are MNHEY and SVGEGT. The CDR3 sequence is CASSYVGGYNEQFF. The CDR3 region has the DNA TGTGCCAGCAGTTACGTCGGGGGTTACAATGAGCAGTTCTTC.

This clonotype was detected many times. The chain couples TRBV4-1 to TRBJ2-1; D may be TRBD2 (5 bases). The CDR3 sequence is 17 residues long. Germline V gene data show CDR1 as MGHRA and CDR2 as YSYEKL. Trimming took off 3 bases at V and 1 base at J, with 16 bases between the two ends. The CDR3 loop is CASSHPWPQRSYNEQFF. The CDR3 DNA reads as TGCGCCAGCAGCCACCCTTGGCCCCAGCGGTCCTACAATGAGCAGTTCTTC.

The chain joins TRBV9 to TRBJ2-5, with 12 bases identical to TRBD2. CDR3 length: 16 amino acids. Trimming cost V 3 bases and J 5 bases; bases outside gene matches: 8. In germline, CDR1 is SGDLS, CDR2 YYNGEE. Here the CDR3 reads CASSAPQLAGGETQYF. The DNA of the CDR3 is TGTGCCAGCAGCGCCCCCCAGCTAGCGGGGGGGGAGACCCAGTACTTC.

This clonotype was seen only a few times. The rearrangement uses TRBV7-3 and TRBJ2-3, with D tentatively TRBD1 (5 bases). The V end was cut by 2 bases, the J end by 1 base, with 10 bases between. This CDR3 contains 15 residues. From germline, CDR1 is SGHTA and CDR2 FQGTGA. The CDR3 here is CASSLSGSRTDTQYF. The CDR3 bases are TGTGCCAGCAGCTTATCAGGGTCACGCACAGATACGCAGTATTTT.

This clonotype came up a few times. V gene TRBV25-1 combines with J gene TRBJ1-6, with 10 bases fitting TRBD1. CDR1 is MGHDK, CDR2 SYGVNS, per germline. Germline trimming cut 3 bases from V and 5 bases from J; bases unmatched to any gene: 4. This CDR3 is 16 amino acids long. In nucleotides, the CDR3 is TGTGCCAGCAGTGATTGGGACAGGGGAGATAATTCACCCCTCCACTTT. Its translation: CASSDWDRGDNSPLHF.

Ten or more counts support this clonotype. This sequence joins TRBV3-1 and TRBJ1-1, with D hard to call. The CDR3 has 15 amino acids. CDR1 and CDR2 from the germline V gene are LGHDT and YNNKEL (reference sequence). V lost 1 base and J lost 1, with 10 bases in between. CDR3 in amino acids: CASSQGSGRNTEAFF. CDR3 in DNA: TGTGCCAGCAGCCAAGGGTCGGGCAGGAACACTGAAGCTTTCTTT.

The CDR3 loop reads CASSVPPSVYNEQFF. CDR3 in DNA: TGTGCCAGCAGTGTCCCTCCCTCGGTCTACAATGAGCAGTTCTTC. The V and J genes are TRBV6-1 and TRBJ2-1; no reliable D call. The germline V and J ends were trimmed by 4 bases and 3 bases, with 13 bases remaining between them. The CDR3 length is 15 residues. CDR1 is MNHNS and CDR2 is SASEGT in the germline V gene.

This chain connects TRBV5-1 to TRBJ2-5, with 8 bases aligning to TRBD2. After removal of 0 bases from V and 2 bases from J, the junction contained 3 bases not matched to a gene. The CDR3 has 15 residues. The germline gives CDR1 SGHRS, CDR2 YFSETQ. In DNA form, the CDR3 reads TGCGCCAGCAGCTTGGAAGCGGGGGTGCAAGAGACCCAGTACTTC. This sequence encodes CASSLEAGVQETQYF.

This chain links TRBV20-1 with TRBJ2-5; the D gene could be TRBD1 or TRBD2 (6 bases each). Germline CDR1 reads DFQATT; CDR2 reads SNEGSKA (reference sequence). The CDR3 is made up of 15 amino acids. The V and J ends lost 3 bases and 5 bases respectively, with 19 bases between them. The CDR3 spells CSASILASQGETQYF. The DNA for the CDR3 is TGCAGTGCTAGCATACTAGCTAGCCAGGGGGAGACCCAGTACTTC.

The table lists this clonotype with a few counts. The gene calls are TRBV5-1 and TRBJ2-5; D unclear. V lost 6 bases and J lost 10, with 22 bases in between. The CDR3 contains 14 residues. Germline V gene lookup returns CDR1 SGHRS and CDR2 YFSETQ. The CDR3 DNA reads TGCGCCAGCATTGACACCGAGGCTTTGAGTGGCCAGTACTTC. This translates into CASIDTEALSGQYF.

This clonotype appeared a few times. The chain uses TRBV4-2 and TRBJ1-1, with D uncertain. Trimming left V 1 base short and J 7 bases short, with 7 bases between. The CDR3 consists of 12 residues. Germline loops: CDR1 LGHNA, CDR2 YNFKEQ. The CDR3 protein is CASSQGTYEAFF. The CDR3 nucleotides are TGTGCCAGCAGCCAAGGAACTTATGAAGCTTTCTTT.

The chain couples TRBV7-9 to TRBJ1-5, with D maybe TRBD1 (6 bases). The CDR3 loop spans 15 amino acids. V shed 5 bases and J shed 5 bases, with 16 bases lying between them. The germline V gene has CDR1 SEHNR and CDR2 FQNEAQ (reference sequence). The CDR3 DNA reads TGTGCCAGCAGCACACAGGGAGCCCCCGATCAGCCCCAGCATTTT. Its protein is CASSTQGAPDQPQHF.

The V and J genes are TRBV21-1 and TRBJ1-1. TRBV21-1 counts as a pseudogene. There are 14 residues in the CDR3. CDR3 coding DNA: TGTGCCAGCAGCAATAGGTGTGTGAACACTGAAGCTTTCTTT. Translating gives CASSNRCVNTEAFF.

This clonotype was observed at least ten times. The chain is built from TRBV29-1 and TRBJ1-2; D is perhaps TRBD1 (6 bases). The V and J ends lost 1 base and 2 bases respectively, with 11 bases between them. Germline loops: CDR1 SQVTM, CDR2 ANQGSEA. CDR3 length: 14 amino acids. CDR3 in amino acids: CSVEGGTTNYGYTF. The DNA for the CDR3 is TGCAGCGTTGAAGGGGGGACAACGAACTATGGCTACACCTTC.

The sample holds many counts of this clonotype. V usage is TRBV12-3 or TRBV12-4 and J usage is TRBJ2-5; 11 nucleotides align to TRBD2. J gave up 5 bases and V 2 bases, and 4 bases lay outside the gene matches. CDR3 length: 15 amino acids. DNA of the CDR3: TGTGCCAGCAGTTTAAGGGCTAGCGGGGGGGAGACCCAGTACTTC. It yields the protein CASSLRASGGETQYF.

This clonotype was seen a single time. This sequence joins TRBV7-2 and TRBJ2-4; TRBD1 matches at 9 bases. With 3 bases clipped from V and 8 bases from J, the junction kept 5 bases outside the gene matches. The germline V gene encodes CDR1 SGHTA and CDR2 FQGNSA. This CDR3 region has 14 residues. The CDR3 nucleotides read TGTGCCAGCAGCTTGGACAGGGGCTCCCACATTCAGTACTTC. Translation gives CASSLDRGSHIQYF.

The chain links TRBV5-1 to TRBJ2-2, with 7 bases fitting TRBD1. The CDR3 consists of 14 residues. V lost 6 bases and J lost 1; bases outside the gene matches: 3. Germline CDR1 and CDR2: SGHRS and YFSETQ. CDR3 coding DNA: TGCGCCAGCACCCCAGGGGGGAACACCGGGGAGCTGTTTTTT. Its protein is CASTPGGNTGELFF. The full variable domain, its missing parts supplied by reference TRBV5-1 and TRBJ2-2, is KAGVTQTPRYLIKTRGQQVTLSCSPISGHRSVSWYQQTPGQGLQFLFEYFSETQRNKGNFPGRFSGRQFSNSRSEMNVSTLELGDSALYLCASTPGGNTGELFFGEGSRLTVL.

This clonotype was seen a handful of times. The rearrangement uses TRBV29-1 and TRBJ2-1, with 7 bases aligning to TRBD1. CDR3 length: 12 residues. The germline gives CDR1 SQVTM, CDR2 ANQGSEA. J gave up 5 bases and V 8 bases, and 6 bases lay outside the gene matches. CDR3 in DNA: TGCAGCTCCTCCGGGACAGACAATGAGCAGTTCTTC. Its protein is CSSSGTDNEQFF.

This clonotype was detected many times. The chain joins TRBV7-2 to TRBJ1-2; 7 bases fit TRBD1. From germline, CDR1 is SGHTA and CDR2 FQGNSA. The CDR3 runs 14 residues. With 3 bases clipped from V and 5 bases from J, the junction kept 6 bases outside the gene matches. In DNA, the CDR3 is TGTGCCAGCAGCTTCCCAGGGGGGTGGTATGGCTACACCTTC. Protein product: CASSFPGGWYGYTF.

J is TRBJ2-5 and V is TRBV5-1; 8 bases map to TRBD2. Germline CDR1 and CDR2: SGHRS and YFSETQ. The ends lost 3 bases at V and 4 bases at J; junction bases unmatched: 8. CDR3 length: 15 amino acids. CDR3: CASSSRLGGGETQYF. CDR3 DNA: TGCGCCAGCAGCTCCAGGCTCGGGGGGGGAGAGACCCAGTACTTC.

This clonotype occurred many times. The genes are TRBV10-3 and TRBJ2-3; TRBD1 matches at 9 bases. Germline assignment: CDR1 ENHRY and CDR2 SYGVKD. J gave up 1 base and V 4 bases, and 0 bases lay outside the gene matches. The length of the CDR3 is 14 residues. Here the CDR3 DNA reads TGTGCCATCAGTGGGGACAGGGGCACAGATACGCAGTATTTT. Amino acids: CAISGDRGTDTQYF.

This clonotype was counted only a few times. The chain links TRBV7-2 to TRBJ2-5; D is undetermined. The V end was cut by 1 base, the J end by 2 bases, with 8 bases between. Germline CDR1 reads SGHTA; CDR2 reads FQGNSA. The CDR3 spans 14 residues. The CDR3 region has the DNA TGTGCCAGCAGCTTAGAGGCAAGACAAGAGACCCAGTACTTC. Its translation is CASSLEARQETQYF.

This clonotype has a count of ten or more. The chain couples TRBV5-1 to TRBJ1-6; D not resolved. CDR1 and CDR2 from the germline V gene are SGHRS and YFSETQ. The CDR3 totals 12 residues. Deletions cut 7 bases from V and 6 bases from J, with 8 bases between. CDR3 region: CASGSGNSPLHF. The CDR3 DNA is TGCGCCAGCGGCAGCGGTAATTCACCCCTCCACTTT.

This clonotype was detected many times. The chain employs TRBV10-3 and TRBJ2-7; D may be TRBD2 (5 bases). The CDR3 length is 14 residues. Germline V gene sequence: CDR1 ENHRY, CDR2 SYGVKD. V was trimmed by 7 bases and J by 1 base, leaving 14 bases between them. The CDR3 nucleotides are TGTGCCATCAAGGCGTCTAGCCCGTCCTACGAGCAGTACTTC. Translating gives CAIKASSPSYEQYF.

The V and J genes are TRBV13 and TRBJ2-7; 9 nucleotides line up with TRBD1. This CDR3 is built from 15 residues. J gave up 0 bases and V 0 bases, and 0 bases lay outside the gene matches. Germline CDR1 reads PRHDT; CDR2 reads FYEKMQ (reference sequence). CDR3 protein: CASSLGDRGSYEQYF. Here the CDR3 DNA reads TGTGCCAGCAGCTTAGGGGACAGGGGCTCCTACGAGCAGTACTTC. The complete variable domain, with remaining parts taken from reference TRBV13 and TRBJ2-7, reads AAGVIQSPRHLIKEKRETATLKCYPIPRHDTVYWYQQGPGQDPQFLISFYEKMQSDKGSIPDRFSAQQFSDYHSELNMSSLELGDSALYFCASSLGDRGSYEQYFGPGTRLTVT.

This clonotype showed up just a few times. The rearrangement links TRBV20-1 to TRBJ2-3; possibly TRBD1 or TRBD2 for D (5 bases each). The CDR3 spans 13 residues. Germline V gene sequence: CDR1 DFQATT, CDR2 SNEGSKA (reference sequence). Between the trimmed V and J ends, which lost 1 base and 4 bases, there was a span of 9 bases. CDR3 residues: CSARVEGPDTQYF. The CDR3 DNA sequence: TGCAGTGCTAGAGTTGAGGGGCCAGATACGCAGTATTTT.

This clonotype has just a few counts. V usage is TRBV25-1 and J usage is TRBJ1-5; D ambiguous. Germline V CDR1 and CDR2: MGHDK, SYGVNS. The CDR3 spans 12 residues. Trimming took 5 bases from V and 7 from J, leaving 9 bases between them. The CDR3 DNA follows: TGTGCCAGCAGTACCGACACACAGCCCCAGCATTTT. Translation: CASSTDTQPQHF.

The V and J genes are TRBV11-1 and TRBJ1-4; TRBD1 aligns across 8 bases. The CDR3 contains 15 residues. V dropped 5 bases and J dropped 7; count of bases not matched to a gene: 9. Germline V CDR1 and CDR2: SGHAT, FQDESV (reference sequence). CDR3 sequence: CASSVTGASFEKLFF. CDR3 nucleotides: TGTGCCAGCAGCGTGACAGGGGCGAGCTTTGAAAAACTGTTTTTT.